The 5 T cell receptor beta chains below all came from one sample that was sequenced in a study of T cell responses to AZD1222 COVID-19 vaccine. Libraries were prepared by immunoSEQ multiplex PCR; TCRdb keeps only in-frame clonotypes and omits some of them. The sample shows about 70,000 clones, about four fifths of them seen only once. Sample: peripheral blood, taken on day 0 of AZD1222 vaccination. These receptors all come from an adult in good health.

This clone was recorded only once. CDR3 sequence: CASSLRRGSPLHF. CDR3 sequence (DNA): TGTGCCAGCAGTTTAAGGCGGGGTTCACCCCTCCACTTT. The chain combines TRBV27 with TRBJ1-6; D remains unclear. The V and J ends lost 2 bases and 9 bases respectively, with 8 bases between them. Germline V gene data show CDR1 as MNHEY and CDR2 as SMNVEV (reference sequence). CDR3 length: 13 residues.

This chain joins TRBV5-1 and TRBJ1-4; 7 nucleotides align to TRBD1. Germline V gives CDR1 SGHRS, CDR2 YFSETQ. The CDR3 has 14 amino acids. V shed 2 bases and J 7 bases; nucleotides not matched to a gene: 5. CDR3 sequence: CASSFKGAGEKLFF. The DNA of the CDR3 is TGCGCCAGCAGCTTTAAGGGGGCAGGTGAAAAACTGTTTTTT. Variable domain in full (rest from reference TRBV5-1 and TRBJ1-4): KAGVTQTPRYLIKTRGQQVTLSCSPISGHRSVSWYQQTPGQGLQFLFEYFSETQRNKGNFPGRFSGRQFSNSRSEMNVSTLELGDSALYLCASSFKGAGEKLFFGSGTQLSVL.

The V and J genes are TRBV9 and TRBJ1-4; TRBD1 is a possible D gene (6 bases). Trimming pared 4 bases from V and 3 bases from J, leaving 13 bases between. CDR3 length: 15 amino acids. Germline V lookup: CDR1 SGDLS, CDR2 YYNGEE. The CDR3 DNA reads as TGTGCCAGCAGCCGTGGGGGGCCGGCTAATGAAAAACTGTTTTTT. Translating it yields CASSRGGPANEKLFF.

In this sample, this clone turned up a few times. The chain joins TRBV27 to TRBJ2-7, with 8 bases identical to TRBD1. This CDR3 is built from 14 residues. From germline, CDR1 is MNHEY and CDR2 SMNVEV (reference sequence). Unmatched junction bases numbered 8, after V lost 6 bases and J lost 4 bases. The CDR3 coding sequence is TGTGCCAGCAGGCACAACAGGGGGAGATACGAGCAGTACTTC. Protein: CASRHNRGRYEQYF.

This clone was recorded only once. This chain joins TRBV3-1 (or the pseudogene TRBV3-2) and TRBJ2-7, with 7 bases fitting TRBD1. V dropped 1 base and J dropped 10; count of bases not matched to a gene: 7. Germline V CDR1 and CDR2: LGHDT, YNNKEL (reference sequence). The CDR3 runs to 13 residues. This chain's CDR3 is CASSQGGQGDQYF. The CDR3 bases are TGTGCCAGCAGCCAAGGAGGGCAGGGGGATCAGTACTTC.